One TCR beta chain is described in this entry. This CDR3 has 15 residues. V lost 6 bases, J lost 1 base, and 3 bases stayed unmatched. Germline V CDR1 and CDR2: LNHDA, SQIVND (reference sequence). The sample originates from a study of blood T cell repertoires in COVID-19. On the study more broadly: PBMCs, B-cell-depleted T cells, or T cells were the source of the cDNA or gDNA that made up the material.

Authors' data handling: Counts of nucleated cells, estimated from reference gene primer amplification, were obtained. The protocol was immunoSEQ multiplex PCR, while the TCRdb copy is restricted to in-frame clones and leaves out a portion. V and J calls and clone size are as listed in that table; D and trimming were resolved from the DNA. The top ten hold around 9.5% of the sample, which has roughly 68,000 clones, approximately 84% seen once. The source of this sequence is a man aged 50 to 59 with active COVID-19. The chain links TRBV19 to TRBJ1-3, with 10 bases identical to TRBD1. The sample consisted of peripheral blood. The CDR3, as DNA: TGTGCCAGTAGCGGACAGGGGGAGTCTGGAAACACCATATATTTT. This translates into CASSGQGESGNTIYF.